Below, 24 T cell receptor beta chains from the same sample are listed, as sequenced in a study of blood T cell repertoires in COVID-19. Here immunoSEQ multiplex PCR was the method, and the copy in TCRdb shows in-frame clones only, minus some. The sample lists some 110,000 clones; 71% were seen once. Input material: peripheral blood. These receptors originate from a human donor with acute or convalescent COVID-19. The donor label of this sample is uncertain.

This clone showed up many times. The gene calls are TRBV5-1 and TRBJ2-5; 10 nucleotides match TRBD2. V was pared by 0 bases and J by 7 bases, with 9 bases of the junction left unmatched. CDR1 and CDR2 (germline): SGHRS, YFSETQ. The CDR3 length is 16 residues. The DNA for the CDR3 is TGCGCCAGCAGCTTGGTTGTTAGCGGGGGGACCGTGACCCAGTACTTC. It encodes CASSLVVSGGTVTQYF.

The chain uses TRBV6-6 and TRBJ1-2; TRBD1 agrees at 7 bases. This CDR3 region has 15 residues. The V gene's germline CDR1 is MNHNY and CDR2 SVGAGI (reference sequence). Unmatched junction bases numbered 5, after V lost 2 bases and J lost 2 bases. The CDR3 sequence is CASSYRQGVNYGYTF. The CDR3 DNA follows: TGTGCCAGCAGTTACCGACAGGGAGTGAACTATGGCTACACCTTC.

The V and J genes are TRBV6-6 and TRBJ1-4, with 7 nucleotides matching TRBD1. The CDR3 contains 14 residues. Unmatched junction bases numbered 8, after V lost 5 bases and J lost 8 bases. CDR1 is MNHNY and CDR2 is SVGAGI in the germline V gene (reference sequence). CDR3 in amino acids: CASSLTGIGEKLFF. Here the CDR3 DNA reads TGTGCCAGCAGTCTGACAGGGATAGGGGAAAAACTGTTTTTT.

The J gene is TRBJ2-5, the V gene TRBV12-5; 11 nucleotides line up with TRBD1. Per germline, CDR1 LGHNT and CDR2 FRNRAP. The CDR3 loop spans 16 amino acids. Trimming removed 6 bases from V and 2 bases from J; junction bases left unmatched: 8. CDR3 residues: CASGRGQGAPQETQYF. The CDR3 DNA sequence: TGTGCTAGTGGCAGAGGACAGGGGGCCCCACAAGAGACCCAGTACTTC. The entire variable domain, with the rest obtained from reference TRBV12-5 and TRBJ2-5, is as follows: DARVTQTPRHKVTEMGQEVTMRCQPILGHNTVFWYRQTMMQGLELLAYFRNRAPLDDSGMPKDRFSAEMPDATLATLKIQPSEPRDSAVYFCASGRGQGAPQETQYFGPGTRLLVL.

This rearrangement joins TRBV11-1 to TRBJ1-1, with D tentatively TRBD1 (6 bases). The CDR3 spans 14 residues. The V end was cut by 6 bases, the J end by 5 bases, with 16 bases between. Germline CDR1 reads SGHAT; CDR2 reads FQDESV (reference sequence). The CDR3 sequence: CASREGGGRTEAFF. The CDR3 nucleotides are TGTGCCAGCAGAGAAGGGGGGGGGCGGACTGAAGCTTTCTTT.

The CDR3 DNA reads TGTGCCAGCGCCCCCCGGGTTCGAAACACCATATATTTT. This codes for CASAPRVRNTIYF. The rearrangement joins TRBV19 to TRBJ1-3; D is unresolved. Germline V gene lookup returns CDR1 LNHDA and CDR2 SQIVND (reference sequence). The CDR3 is made up of 13 amino acids. Between the trimmed V and J ends, which lost 9 bases and 5 bases, there was a span of 14 bases.

The V gene is TRBV13, the J gene TRBJ2-3; 14 bases are a match to TRBD2. The V gene end was trimmed by 4 bases and the J gene end by 4 bases; junction bases not matched to a gene: 16. Germline CDR1 PRHDT, CDR2 FYEKMQ (reference sequence). This CDR3 has 20 amino acids. The CDR3 loop is CASSSTPYGLAGGFSDTQYF. In nucleotides, the CDR3 is TGTGCCAGCAGCTCCACACCCTACGGACTAGCGGGGGGCTTTTCAGATACGCAGTATTTT.

The chain combines TRBV6-5 with TRBJ2-5, with a weak D call TRBD1 (5 bases). V lost 7 bases and J lost 3, with 15 bases in between. From germline, CDR1 is MNHEY and CDR2 SVGAGI. This CDR3 has 14 amino acids. The CDR3 protein is CASNLRQTEETQYF. In DNA form, the CDR3 reads TGTGCCAGCAATCTAAGACAGACAGAAGAGACCCAGTACTTC.

The rearrangement links TRBV6-5 to TRBJ2-5; weak D call: TRBD2 (5 bases). The CDR3 is 13 amino acids. The V end lost 5 bases, the J end lost 4 bases, and 11 bases lay between the germline ends. Germline V gives CDR1 MNHEY, CDR2 SVGAGI. The CDR3 loop reads CASSPGNGETQYF. CDR3 in DNA: TGTGCCAGCAGTCCGGGAAACGGAGAGACCCAGTACTTC.

CDR3 nucleotide sequence: TGTGCCAGCTCACCAACGACTGGCAGGGGAAACACTGAAGCTTTCTTT. Protein sequence: CASSPTTGRGNTEAFF. The chain couples TRBV18 to TRBJ1-1; tentatively, D is TRBD1 (6 bases). The CDR3 totals 16 residues. Trimming stripped 2 bases from V and 2 bases from J, with 15 bases between. Germline assignment: CDR1 KGHSH and CDR2 LQKENI.

The chain carries TRBV5-5 and TRBJ1-1; D is uncertain. Germline values: CDR1 SGHKS, CDR2 YYEKEE (reference sequence). The CDR3 runs to 14 residues. The V and J ends lost 0 bases and 5 bases respectively, with 11 bases between them. This chain's CDR3 is CASSLVGDGTEAFF. For the CDR3, the DNA is TGTGCCAGCAGCTTGGTCGGGGATGGGACTGAAGCTTTCTTT.

The chain uses TRBV11-2 and TRBJ2-3; D is undetermined. Deletions cut 3 bases from V and 2 bases from J, with 15 bases between. Germline lookup yields CDR1 SGHAT and CDR2 FQNNGV. The CDR3 contains 16 residues. The CDR3 region has the DNA TGTGCCAGCAGCTTTCGAGGTCCAGCTCCCACAGATACGCAGTATTTT. Residues: CASSFRGPAPTDTQYF. Looking up the rest from reference TRBV11-2 and TRBJ2-3 gives the full variable domain: EAGVAQSPRYKIIEKRQSVAFWCNPISGHATLYWYQQILGQGPKLLIQFQNNGVVDDSQLPKDRFSAERLKGVDSTLKIQPAKLEDSAVYLCASSFRGPAPTDTQYFGPGTRLTVL.

CDR3 residues: CASSLDSAIAKNIQYF. DNA for the CDR3: TGTGCCAGCAGCTTGGACAGTGCGATAGCCAAAAACATTCAGTACTTC. The V gene is TRBV7-2, the J gene TRBJ2-4, with D possibly TRBD1 on 6 matching bases. Germline V lookup: CDR1 SGHTA, CDR2 FQGNSA. Trimming pared 3 bases from V and 0 bases from J, leaving 12 bases between. CDR3 length equals 16 residues.

By share of the sample, this clone is medium-sized (0.01 to 0.1%). The chain links TRBV28 to TRBJ1-1, with D maybe TRBD1 (6 bases). Germline V lookup: CDR1 MDHEN, CDR2 SYDVKM. Trimming took off 2 bases at V and 11 bases at J, with 15 bases between the two ends. CDR3 length: 13 residues. The CDR3 protein is CASSLGGGRGAFF. CDR3 in DNA: TGTGCCAGCAGTTTAGGCGGGGGCCGAGGTGCTTTCTTT.

This clone was observed once. V is TRBV5-1 and J is TRBJ1-4; no reliable D call. V dropped 0 bases and J dropped 0 bases, with 9 bases sitting between them. In germline, CDR1 is SGHRS, CDR2 YFSETQ. The CDR3 totals 16 residues. The DNA of the CDR3 is TGCGCCAGCAGCTTGGGGCGGTTTACAACTAATGAAAAACTGTTTTTT. Translated: CASSLGRFTTNEKLFF.

This clone was seen a handful of times. The J gene is TRBJ1-6, the V gene TRBV19; D is possibly TRBD1 (5 bases). Trimming removed 5 bases from V and 10 bases from J, with 12 bases in between. The CDR3 covers 13 residues. The germline V gene has CDR1 LNHDA and CDR2 SQIVND (reference sequence). CDR3 in DNA: TGTGCCAGTAGTCCGGGGAGGGACTCACCCCTCCACTTT. It specifies CASSPGRDSPLHF. Full variable domain (outside the CDR3, taken from reference TRBV19 and TRBJ1-6): DGGITQSPKYLFRKEGQNVTLSCEQNLNHDAMYWYRQDPGQGLRLIYYSQIVNDFQKGDIAEGYSVSREKKESFPLTVTSAQKNPTAFYLCASSPGRDSPLHFGNGTRLTVT.

This rearrangement joins TRBV5-6 to TRBJ2-7, with 9 nucleotides matching TRBD2. J was trimmed by 3 bases and V by 0 bases; bases with no gene match: 4. CDR1 and CDR2 (germline): SGHDT, YYEEEE. The CDR3 is made up of 15 amino acids. CDR3 loop: CASSLDPSGDYEQYV. The CDR3, as DNA: TGTGCCAGCAGCTTGGATCCTAGCGGGGACTACGAGCAGTACGTC.

The genes are TRBV5-1 and TRBJ2-4; a possible D gene is TRBD1 (5 bases). The CDR3 runs 11 residues. Germline V CDR1 and CDR2: SGHRS, YFSETQ. With 0 bases removed from V and 10 bases from J, the gap between germline ends came to 5 bases. The CDR3 is CASSLEGIQYF. CDR3 DNA sequence: TGCGCCAGCAGCTTGGAGGGGATTCAGTACTTC.

This chain joins TRBV2 and TRBJ1-1, with D tentatively TRBD1 (5 bases). V lost 8 bases, J lost 0 bases, and 13 bases lay in between. Germline loops: CDR1 SNHLY, CDR2 FYNNEI. This CDR3 spans 14 amino acids. CDR3 sequence: CASPDSLMNTEAFF. The CDR3, as DNA: TGTGCCAGCCCTGACAGCCTCATGAACACTGAAGCTTTCTTT.

This chain joins TRBV2 and TRBJ2-5; 9 positions match TRBD1. Germline V gene data show CDR1 as SNHLY and CDR2 as FYNNEI. The V and J ends lost 3 bases and 5 bases, in that order; junction bases with no gene match: 10. The CDR3 totals 16 residues. CDR3: CASSEVRDRVWETQYF. Here the CDR3 DNA reads TGTGCCAGCAGTGAGGTCCGGGACAGGGTTTGGGAGACCCAGTACTTC.

The genes are TRBV28 and TRBJ2-7; 7 positions match TRBD2. The CDR3 totals 15 residues. J lost 0 bases, V lost 5 bases, and 7 bases had no gene match. Germline loops: CDR1 MDHEN, CDR2 SYDVKM. The CDR3 loop is CASSPTGGSSYEQYF. The CDR3 nucleotides read TGTGCCAGCAGTCCGACCGGGGGGAGCTCCTACGAGCAGTACTTC. The complete variable domain, with remaining parts taken from reference TRBV28 and TRBJ2-7, reads DVKVTQSSRYLVKRTGEKVFLECVQDMDHENMFWYRQDPGLGLRLIYFSYDVKMKEKGDIPEGYSVSREKKERFSLILESASTNQTSMYLCASSPTGGSSYEQYFGPGTRLTVT.

The V call is TRBV5-1, the J call TRBJ2-5; maybe TRBD1 (6 bases). This CDR3 region has 14 residues. Trimming removed 7 bases at V and 2 bases at J, with 15 bases between. CDR1 and CDR2 (germline): SGHRS, YFSETQ. The CDR3 sequence: CASFSGARQETQYF. CDR3 DNA sequence: TGCGCCAGCTTCTCAGGGGCAAGACAAGAGACCCAGTACTTC.

In DNA, the CDR3 is TGTGCCAGCAGCTTAGGGGCTTACTACGAGCAGTACGTC. This gives the protein CASSLGAYYEQYV. J is TRBJ2-7 and V is TRBV7-8, with D unresolved. Deletions cut 1 base from V and 3 bases from J, with 7 bases between. CDR1 and CDR2 from the germline V gene are SGHVS and FQNEAQ. This CDR3 has 13 amino acids.

This clone was detected a few times. The J gene is TRBJ1-2, the V gene TRBV5-5; 8 nucleotides align to TRBD1. This CDR3 spans 15 amino acids. The V gene's germline CDR1 is SGHKS and CDR2 YYEKEE (reference sequence). The trim removed 2 bases at V and 4 bases at J, leaving 7 bases unmatched. CDR3 DNA sequence: TGTGCCAGCAGCTTTAACAGGGGGATTAGCTATGGCTACACCTTC. It encodes CASSFNRGISYGYTF.